Listed below are T cell receptor beta chains from one sample, sequenced in a study of T cells after posttransplantation cyclophosphamide. Assay used: immunoSEQ multiplex PCR; TCRdb lists only in-frame clones, some missing. The repertoire consists of 40,000 to 45,000 clones, none detected only once. Specimen: PBMCs. The origin of the receptors is a man aged 40-49 years in good health, CMV-negative, and a related stem cell transplant donor. CDR3s include the opening cysteine and the closing phenylalanine or tryptophan.

TRBJ1-1	TRBV7-2	15	CASSALRRVGTEAFF
TRBJ2-1	TRBV4-1	14	CASSQSSQALEQFF
TRBJ2-6	TRBV18	14	CASSTYTGANVLTF
TRBJ1-5	TRBV30	13	CAWSAQAGQPQHF
TRBJ2-1	TRBV6-5	15	CASNSPGTRDNEQFF
TRBJ2-1	TRBV30	18	CAWSVVVLTSGSYNEQFF
TRBJ2-3	TRBV2	17	CAREPGTGSYRTDTQYF
TRBJ1-3	TRBV6-5	16	CASSYSRPTSGNTIYF
TRBJ1-6	TRBV5-6	15	CASSFFDRVNSPLHF
TRBJ2-1	TRBV11-2	14	CASSLEGVGQGKFF
TRBJ2-5	TRBV7-8	18	CASSLRVDVMLRQETQYF
TRBJ2-4	TRBV19	15	CASSAGQFGKNIQYF
TRBJ2-1	TRBV6-5	16	CASSSPKRDSYNEQFF
TRBJ2-5	TRBV6-4	15	CASSVGTTQNGTQYF
TRBJ1-6	TRBV5-6	16	CASSTRRVLDNSPLHF
TRBJ1-4	TRBV11-2	14	CASSLTLRNEKLFF
TRBJ1-1	TRBV6-5	16	CASSYSLGTPNTEAFF
TRBJ2-2	TRBV9	14	CASSVAANTGELFF
TRBJ1-5	TRBV19	12	CASSFNNQPQHF
TRBJ1-1	TRBV27	15	CASSLFRTPNTEAFF
TRBJ1-3	TRBV18	14	CASSPPQSGNTIYF
TRBJ1-1	TRBV7-2	16	CASSMGQGAPDTEAFF
TRBJ2-2	TRBV12-5	15	CASGELAANTGELFF
TRBJ1-5	TRBV10-2	16	CASSEDLGGSNQPQHF
TRBJ2-1	TRBV2	14	CASSAGLAGNEQFF
TRBJ1-4	TRBV4-3	21	CASSQGRGLVSTGTGHEKLFF
TRBJ1-2	TRBV16	11	CASSQSSGRSF
TRBJ1-1	TRBV18	14	CASSRQDANTEAFF
TRBJ2-5	TRBV9	15	CASSAFTGGQETQYF
TRBJ2-1	TRBV7-9	15	CASSLLDRAETGQFF
TRBJ2-1	TRBV15	16	CATSRVGSGAYGEQFF
TRBJ1-2	TRBV4-3	15	CASSQDIRGGYGYTF
TRBJ2-2	TRBV4-3	14	CASSPTENTGELFF